Reported below is one T cell receptor beta chain. The method was immunoSEQ multiplex PCR; TCRdb's version includes in-frame clones alone and lacks a portion of them. The sample has roughly 60,000 clones; 65% to 90% are singletons. This sample is drawn from a study of blood T cell repertoires in COVID-19. The V and J ends lost 7 bases and 3 bases, in that order; junction bases with no gene match: 14. Germline CDR1 is SGHRS and CDR2 is YFSETQ. The CDR3 runs to 16 residues. The V call is TRBV5-1, the J call TRBJ2-3, with TRBD1 matching over 7 bases. The TCR sequence derives from a man aged 35 to 55 with acute or convalescent COVID-19. Material for sequencing was peripheral blood. CDR3 residues: CASRPRRGGLTDTQYF. CDR3 in DNA: TGCGCCAGCCGCCCCCGTCGAGGGGGCTTGACAGATACGCAGTATTTT.